Below are 30 T cell receptor beta chains sequenced from a single sample in a study of cytomegalovirus exposure and HLA in healthy donors. Both 60 Vbeta primers and 13 Jbeta primers went into the PCR. The assay was immunoSEQ multiplex PCR, and TCRdb's table has in-frame clones only and misses some. The sample has about 70,000 clones, less than 70% seen once. The sequenced sample was PBMCs. The receptors were sampled from a woman aged 25 to 45 in good health and CMV-seronegative.

CDR3 amino acids: CASSGTSGGEYNEQFF. The DNA of the CDR3 is TGTGCCAGCAGCGGGACTAGCGGGGGGGAATACAATGAGCAGTTCTTC. This chain links TRBV2 with TRBJ2-1; 16 nucleotides agree with TRBD2. The V segment lost 6 bases and the J segment 4 bases; nucleotides outside the gene matches: 3. Germline CDR1 and CDR2: SNHLY and FYNNEI. This CDR3 has 16 residues.

The CDR3 sequence: CASSFEKRGYNEQFF. CDR3 DNA: TGCGCCAGCAGCTTTGAAAAAAGGGGATACAATGAGCAGTTCTTC. V usage is TRBV5-1 and J usage is TRBJ2-1; weak D call: TRBD1 (5 bases). V lost 2 bases, J lost 4 bases, and 13 bases lay in between. The germline gives CDR1 SGHRS, CDR2 YFSETQ. The CDR3 runs to 15 residues. Supplemented by reference TRBV5-1 and TRBJ2-1, the full variable domain reads KAGVTQTPRYLIKTRGQQVTLSCSPISGHRSVSWYQQTPGQGLQFLFEYFSETQRNKGNFPGRFSGRQFSNSRSEMNVSTLELGDSALYLCASSFEKRGYNEQFFGPGTRLTVL.

The V and J genes are TRBV7-9 and TRBJ1-5, with a tentative D call TRBD1 (5 bases). Trimming stripped 3 bases from V and 2 bases from J, with 14 bases between. CDR1 and CDR2 (germline): SEHNR, FQNEAQ (reference sequence). The CDR3 has 16 amino acids. In nucleotides, the CDR3 is TGTGCCAGCAGCTTTGGAAGGCCGGGGGGCAATCAGCCCCAGCATTTT. Translated: CASSFGRPGGNQPQHF.

This clone has only a few counts. With a far larger clone one base away, a read error is the likely cause. The chain is built from TRBV27 and TRBJ1-5, with TRBD1 matching over 12 bases. The CDR3 sequence is 14 residues long. Germline V gene sequence: CDR1 MNHEY, CDR2 SMNVEV (reference sequence). This CDR3 reads CASMGTGGHQPQHF. DNA for the CDR3: TGTGCGAGCATGGGGACAGGGGGCCATCAGCCCCAGCATTTT.

The chain couples TRBV5-4 to TRBJ2-7; TRBD2 might be the D (5 bases). The germline V and J ends were trimmed by 1 base and 5 bases, with 16 bases remaining between them. This CDR3 comprises 15 residues. Germline loops: CDR1 SGHNT, CDR2 YYREEE (reference sequence). CDR3 DNA sequence: TGTGCCAGCAGCTTGAGCTCGGACTCTCGGGACGAGCAGTACTTC. This translates into CASSLSSDSRDEQYF.

V is TRBV7-9 and J is TRBJ2-5; 13 bases agree with TRBD2. Germline CDR1 and CDR2: SEHNR and FQNEAQ (reference sequence). Trimming took 5 bases from V and 5 from J; bases not matched to a gene: 5. The CDR3 consists of 15 residues. CDR3: CASSTGTSGVETQYF. CDR3 coding DNA: TGTGCCAGCAGCACGGGGACTAGCGGGGTGGAGACCCAGTACTTC.

The chain is built from TRBV29-1 and TRBJ2-7; 10 nucleotides align to TRBD1. Unmatched junction bases numbered 5, after V lost 6 bases and J lost 0 bases. There are 14 residues in the CDR3. CDR1 and CDR2 (germline): SQVTM, ANQGSEA. In nucleotides, the CDR3 is TGCAGCGTCAGGGGGACAGGGGCCTCCTACGAGCAGTACTTC. Amino acid sequence: CSVRGTGASYEQYF.

This clone was recorded a few times. The chain employs TRBV5-1 and TRBJ1-4; no clear D gene. Germline CDR1 is SGHRS and CDR2 is YFSETQ. The CDR3 runs to 17 residues. V lost 0 bases and J lost 8, with 20 bases in between. CDR3 loop: CASSLAGEDRLWEKLFF. In DNA, the CDR3 is TGCGCCAGCAGCTTGGCCGGGGAGGACCGGCTTTGGGAAAAACTGTTTTTT.

The chain combines TRBV5-6 with TRBJ2-3; 16 positions agree with TRBD2. Losses at the gene ends were 4 bases for V and 9 bases for J; bases not matched to a gene: 8. There are 16 residues in the CDR3. Germline V CDR1 and CDR2: SGHDT, YYEEEE. The CDR3 nucleotides read TGTGCCAGCAGCCCGGGACTAGCGGGGGGGAGGGGCACGCAGTATTTT. Amino acid sequence: CASSPGLAGGRGTQYF. The full variable domain, completed using reference TRBV5-6 and TRBJ2-3, is DAGVTQSPTHLIKTRGQQVTLRCSPKSGHDTVSWYQQALGQGPQFIFQYYEEEERQRGNFPDRFSGHQFPNYSSELNVNALLLGDSALYLCASSPGLAGGRGTQYFGPGTRLTVL.

The genes are TRBV5-6 and TRBJ2-1; perhaps TRBD2 as D (7 bases). The CDR3 has 17 residues. CDR1 is SGHDT and CDR2 is YYEEEE in the germline V gene. V was trimmed by 2 bases and J by 1 base, leaving 16 bases between them. The CDR3, as DNA: TGTGCCAGCAGCTTCACTGAGGGGGGGCCGTCCTACAATGAGCAGTTCTTC. It specifies CASSFTEGGPSYNEQFF.

The CDR3 sequence: CAASGGEVTDTQYF. The CDR3 bases are TGTGCCGCTTCGGGCGGGGAAGTCACAGATACGCAGTATTTT. The chain carries TRBV6-4 and TRBJ2-3; possible D gene TRBD2, 6 bases. Trimming removed 11 bases from V and 2 bases from J, with 17 bases in between. The CDR3 loop spans 14 amino acids. The V gene's germline CDR1 is MRHNA and CDR2 SNTAGT.

The chain has TRBV19 and TRBJ1-1; no reliable D call. Per the germline V gene, CDR1 is LNHDA and CDR2 is SQIVND (reference sequence). Trimming pared 3 bases from V and 4 bases from J, leaving 15 bases between. The CDR3 sequence is 15 residues long. Written as DNA, the CDR3 is TGTGCCAGTAGTATTACACCGGGCGGGGTCACTGAAGCTTTCTTT. The encoded protein is CASSITPGGVTEAFF.

This sequence joins TRBV27 and TRBJ1-3, with D maybe TRBD1 (6 bases). CDR3 length equals 14 residues. V lost 5 bases, J lost 2 bases, and 10 bases lay in between. Germline values: CDR1 MNHEY, CDR2 SMNVEV (reference sequence). The CDR3 here is CASSPQGTGNTIYF. CDR3 sequence (DNA): TGTGCCAGCAGTCCACAGGGAACTGGAAACACCATATATTTT.

The chain couples TRBV2 to TRBJ1-5, with 8 bases that match TRBD1. V lost 8 bases and J lost 3; bases outside the gene matches: 6. The CDR3 is made up of 14 amino acids. Germline CDR1 reads SNHLY; CDR2 reads FYNNEI. The CDR3 reads CASARTGHNQPQHF. CDR3 nucleotide sequence: TGTGCCAGCGCCCGGACAGGGCACAATCAGCCCCAGCATTTT.

Regarding this clone: The junction departs from the called germline gene at one end, perhaps through a read error. The V gene is TRBV15, the J gene TRBJ1-1; unclear D gene. Per the germline V gene, CDR1 is LNHNV and CDR2 is YYDKDF (reference sequence). The CDR3 is made up of 15 amino acids. CDR3 region: CVTSRDREGNTEAFF. The CDR3 region has the DNA TGTGTCACCAGCAGAGATAGGGAGGGGAACACTGAAGCTTTCTTT.

The chain has TRBV5-8 and TRBJ1-1; unclear D gene. CDR3 size: 13 residues. V was shortened by 5 bases and J by 4 bases, with 12 bases between the two germline ends. Looked up from germline, CDR1 is SGHTS and CDR2 is YDEGEE. The CDR3 protein is CASRRRSGTEAFF. CDR3 coding DNA: TGTGCCAGCAGACGCAGATCAGGCACTGAAGCTTTCTTT.

V gene TRBV5-4 combines with J gene TRBJ1-4; D is unresolved. CDR3 length: 15 amino acids. V gave up 4 bases and J gave up 0 bases, with 10 bases separating them. Germline-derived CDR1 and CDR2 are SGHNT and YYREEE (reference sequence). The chain's CDR3 is CASSEKQSTNEKLFF. Written as DNA, the CDR3 is TGTGCCAGCAGCGAAAAACAGTCAACTAATGAAAAACTGTTTTTT.

Only a few counts were recorded for this clone. The chain employs TRBV7-2 and TRBJ1-2; D remains unclear. The CDR3 is made up of 15 amino acids. V dropped 3 bases and J dropped 6 bases, with 17 bases sitting between them. Germline CDR1 and CDR2: SGHTA and FQGNSA. The CDR3 sequence: CASSFRGAANNGYTF. The CDR3 DNA is TGTGCCAGCAGCTTTCGCGGCGCTGCGAACAATGGCTACACCTTC.

The chain employs TRBV7-8 and TRBJ1-5; TRBD1 matches at 11 bases. Germline CDR1 is SGHVS and CDR2 is FQNEAQ. Trimming took 3 bases from V and 1 from J; bases not matched to a gene: 2. The CDR3 loop spans 16 amino acids. DNA of the CDR3: TGTGCCAGCAGCTTTGGGACAGGGGGAAGCAATCAGCCCCAGCATTTT. Its protein is CASSFGTGGSNQPQHF.

The chain is built from TRBV6-5 and TRBJ1-5, with D unresolved. The CDR3 totals 14 residues. V was shortened by 5 bases and J by 0 bases, with 8 bases between the two germline ends. Germline V gene data show CDR1 as MNHEY and CDR2 as SVGAGI. This chain's CDR3 is CASSEGPSNQPQHF. The CDR3 DNA is TGTGCCAGCAGTGAGGGCCCTAGCAATCAGCCCCAGCATTTT.

The chain is built from TRBV7-9 and TRBJ2-3; TRBD2 is a possible D gene (6 bases). Per the germline V gene, CDR1 is SEHNR and CDR2 is FQNEAQ (reference sequence). CDR3 size: 15 residues. The V end was cut by 2 bases, the J end by 0 bases, with 9 bases between. For the CDR3, the DNA is TGTGCCAGCAGCTTATTCCTAGCGAGCACAGATACGCAGTATTTT. This encodes CASSLFLASTDTQYF.

The rearrangement joins TRBV7-9 to TRBJ2-5, with a tentative D call TRBD1 (6 bases). CDR3 length: 15 residues. The germline V gene encodes CDR1 SEHNR and CDR2 FQNEAQ (reference sequence). V lost 0 bases and J lost 4, with 12 bases in between. The CDR3: CASSLAVGGGETQYF. The CDR3 bases are TGTGCCAGCAGCTTAGCGGTTGGGGGCGGAGAGACCCAGTACTTC.

The chain has TRBV5-1 and TRBJ2-7, with D unresolved. This CDR3 is built from 14 residues. CDR1 and CDR2 (germline): SGHRS, YFSETQ. Trimming removed 0 bases from V and 2 bases from J, with 9 bases in between. The CDR3 reads CASSLGEAPYEQYF. In nucleotides, the CDR3 is TGCGCCAGCAGCTTGGGAGAGGCCCCCTACGAGCAGTACTTC.

The chain employs TRBV30 and TRBJ2-3; D is possibly TRBD2 (6 bases). The CDR3 totals 13 residues. V shed 8 bases and J shed 7 bases, with 19 bases lying between them. Germline CDR1 GTSNPN, CDR2 SVGIG (reference sequence). CDR3 DNA: TGTGCCGGATCCTTTAGCGGAACCAATACGCAGTATTTT. Residues: CAGSFSGTNTQYF. The variable domain in full, with the rest retrieved from reference TRBV30 and TRBJ2-3, is SQTIHQWPATLVQPVGSPLSLECTVEGTSNPNLYWYRQAAGRGLQLLFYSVGIGQISSEVPQNLSASRPQDRQFILSSKKLLLSDSGFYLCAGSFSGTNTQYFGPGTRLTVL.

As concerns this clone: As the CDR3 is not closed by the conserved phenylalanine or tryptophan, this likely results from a read error. This chain's CDR3 is CASSPGTGGGQPQHV. CDR3 nucleotides: TGCGCCAGCAGCCCAGGGACAGGGGGCGGGCAGCCCCAGCATGTT. The chain employs TRBV5-1 and TRBJ1-5; 12 bases line up with TRBD1. The CDR3 loop spans 15 amino acids. V shed 4 bases and J 7 bases; nucleotides not matched to a gene: 6. Germline values: CDR1 SGHRS, CDR2 YFSETQ.

The chain couples TRBV15 to TRBJ2-2, with 7 positions matching TRBD1. With 2 bases clipped from V and 3 bases from J, the junction kept 0 bases outside the gene matches. Germline assignment: CDR1 LNHNV and CDR2 YYDKDF (reference sequence). The CDR3 extends over 14 amino acids. CDR3 nucleotides: TGTGCCACCAGCAGACAGGGGGACACCGGGGAGCTGTTTTTT. Its translation: CATSRQGDTGELFF.

The chain's CDR3 is CASSLGARRGAEAFF. DNA for the CDR3: TGTGCCAGCAGCCTGGGGGCCAGGCGGGGAGCTGAAGCTTTCTTT. The chain couples TRBV5-6 to TRBJ1-1, with D perhaps matching TRBD1 (6 bases). The CDR3 has 15 residues. V was cut by 4 bases and J by 6 bases, with 19 bases left in between. Germline-derived CDR1 and CDR2 are SGHDT and YYEEEE.

The J gene is TRBJ2-3, the V gene TRBV28; 8 nucleotides match TRBD1. Germline CDR1 and CDR2: MDHEN and SYDVKM. V lost 1 base, J lost 6 bases, and 6 bases stayed unmatched. CDR3 length: 15 residues. The CDR3 nucleotides read TGTGCCAGCAGTTTATTCCGACAGGGGAGGGATACGCAGTATTTT. Encoded protein: CASSLFRQGRDTQYF.

The chain recombines TRBV29-1 with TRBJ1-1; the D gene is possibly TRBD1 (6 bases). The germline gives CDR1 SQVTM, CDR2 ANQGSEA. This CDR3 comprises 13 residues. V shed 7 bases and J shed 1 base, with 13 bases lying between them. The CDR3 is CSGARGGNTEAFF. The DNA for the CDR3 is TGCAGCGGCGCCAGGGGTGGGAACACTGAAGCTTTCTTT.

The V call is TRBV7-2, the J call TRBJ2-7; 14 bases agree with TRBD2. This CDR3 has 15 residues. Germline V gene sequence: CDR1 SGHTA, CDR2 FQGNSA. The J segment lost 2 bases and the V segment lost 6 bases, leaving 3 bases of the junction unmatched. The CDR3: CASRQGLAGAYEQYF. For the CDR3, the DNA is TGTGCCAGCAGACAGGGACTAGCGGGGGCCTACGAGCAGTACTTC.